This TCR beta chain comes out of a study of shared clonotypes between healthy human individuals. For every subset, genomic DNA was evenly distributed across several immunoSEQ plates. Clones were read by immunoSEQ multiplex PCR, and TCRdb kept only the in-frame ones, dropping some. Of some 470,000 clones listed, 76% are singletons. The CDR3 extends over 17 amino acids. Germline CDR1 and CDR2: ENHRY and SYGVKD. The trim removed 4 bases at V and 2 bases at J, leaving 8 bases unmatched. This sequence joins TRBV10-3 and TRBJ1-3; 10 nucleotides agree with TRBD1. The TCR was taken from a woman in her thirties or forties in good health. Some clones in this sample may be carry-over from other donors' samples. Sequencing was carried out using PBMCs. The CDR3: CAISAGQGRGAGNTIYF. As DNA, the CDR3 is TGTGCCATCAGTGCGGGACAGGGGAGAGGGGCTGGAAACACCATATATTTT.